This T cell receptor (beta chain) stems from a study of blood T cell repertoires in COVID-19. Study-level information: The origin of the acute and convalescent COVID-19 samples was the United States, Italy and Spain.

TCRdb's table, derived via immunoSEQ multiplex PCR, lists solely in-frame clones and lacks some. Here the sample spans about 140,000 clones, approximately 85% being singletons. Germline values: CDR1 SEHNR, CDR2 FQNEAQ (reference sequence). The CDR3 is 13 residues long. With 2 bases removed from V and 2 bases from J, the gap between germline ends came to 6 bases. This TCR came from a man in his forties or fifties with acute or convalescent COVID-19. The sequenced material came from peripheral blood. This chain uses TRBV7-9 with TRBJ1-2; D uncertain. As DNA, the CDR3 is TGTGCCAGCAGCTTAAACACCAACTATGGCTACACCTTC. It encodes CASSLNTNYGYTF.